This passage covers 16 T cell receptor beta chains from one sample sequenced in a study of response to subunit inactivated influenza vaccine. TCRdb redid the calling of the RT-PCR reads with MiXCR, one entry per CDR3 protein. The sample lists 600,000 to 850,000 distinct CDR3 sequences, 14% seen once, with about 7.4% in the top ten. The sample was PBMCs from blood, taken less than 15 days before vaccination. The origin of the receptors is a man in his forties or fifties who received an inactivated influenza vaccine.

This clonotype has just a few counts. V gene TRBV4-1 combines with J gene TRBJ1-1, with D unclear. Trimming removed 0 bases from V and 0 bases from J, with 11 bases in between. Germline V CDR1 and CDR2: MGHRA, YSYEKL. The CDR3 contains 16 residues. CDR3 sequence reads: CASSQEKTFVNTEAFF. CDR3 nucleotide sequence: TGCGCCAGCAGCCAAGAAAAAACGTTCGTGAACACTGAAGCTTTCTTT.

There are a few counts of this clonotype. The chain recombines TRBV5-1 with TRBJ2-7, with a possible D match to TRBD1 (6 bases). The CDR3 has 14 residues. Trimming pared 1 base from V and 6 bases from J, leaving 14 bases between. CDR1 and CDR2 from the germline V gene are SGHRS and YFSETQ. The CDR3 here is CASSLNRVGAEQYF. The CDR3 DNA reads TGCGCCAGCAGCTTGAACAGGGTCGGGGCCGAGCAGTACTTC.

This chain joins TRBV5-1 and TRBJ2-3; the D gene is possibly TRBD1 (5 bases). The CDR3 runs to 15 residues. The germline CDR1 and CDR2 sequences are SGHRS and YFSETQ. V lost 1 base to trimming and J lost 5 bases, with 14 bases between them. CDR3 in DNA: TGCGCCAGCAGCTTGCAGGGATCTCTCCGAGATACGCAGTATTTT. Translating it yields CASSLQGSLRDTQYF. The full variable domain, rest sourced from reference TRBV5-1 and TRBJ2-3, is KAGVTQTPRYLIKTRGQQVTLSCSPISGHRSVSWYQQTPGQGLQFLFEYFSETQRNKGNFPGRFSGRQFSNSRSEMNVSTLELGDSALYLCASSLQGSLRDTQYFGPGTRLTVL.

The V and J genes are TRBV5-1 and TRBJ2-3; 10 nucleotides align to TRBD2. J lost 4 bases, V lost 7 bases, and 9 bases had no gene match. Germline V gene data show CDR1 as SGHRS and CDR2 as YFSETQ. This CDR3 contains 15 residues. This chain's CDR3 is CASQSGRAAPDTQYF. DNA for the CDR3: TGCGCCAGCCAAAGCGGGAGGGCCGCCCCAGATACGCAGTATTTT.

At least ten counts were recorded for this clonotype. A much larger clone lies a single base off, so this may be a read error. This chain uses TRBV7-6 with TRBJ2-7; no definite D call. The CDR3 extends over 11 amino acids. The ends were cut back, 1 base at V and 5 bases at J, with 3 bases in the middle. Per germline, CDR1 SGHVS and CDR2 FNYEAQ. CDR3 sequence (DNA): TGTGCCAGCAGCTTAGACAACGAGCAGTACTTC. Translation gives CASSLDNEQYF. Full variable domain (outside the CDR3, taken from reference TRBV7-6 and TRBJ2-7): GAGVSQSPRYKVTKRGQDVALRCDPISGHVSLYWYRQALGQGPEFLTYFNYEAQQDKSGLPNDRFSAERPEGSISTLTIQRTEQRDSAMYRCASSLDNEQYFGPGTRLTVT.

This clonotype was counted ten times or more. Germline is not matched at one junction end, which may reflect a read error. The chain joins TRBV5-1 to TRBJ2-6; tentative D call: TRBD2 (6 bases). The germline V gene encodes CDR1 SGHRS and CDR2 YFSETQ. The CDR3 extends over 15 amino acids. The CDR3: CASSLGGTGANVLTF. The DNA for the CDR3 is TGTGCCAGCAGCTTAGGCGGGACTGGGGCCAACGTCCTGACTTTC.

This clonotype showed up many times. The chain couples TRBV10-3 to TRBJ2-1; 7 positions match TRBD2. V shed 2 bases, J shed 3 bases, and the junction held 7 bases outside the gene matches. The CDR3 has 16 amino acids. Germline values: CDR1 ENHRY, CDR2 SYGVKD. CDR3 residues: CAISEGAGVGYNEQFF. In DNA, the CDR3 is TGTGCCATCAGTGAGGGGGCGGGGGTCGGCTACAATGAGCAGTTCTTC.

This clonotype was recorded many times. This chain joins TRBV5-1 and TRBJ2-1; 7 bases match TRBD2. The germline CDR1 and CDR2 sequences are SGHRS and YFSETQ. There are 14 residues in the CDR3. Trimming cost V 2 bases and J 6 bases; bases outside gene matches: 5. The CDR3 loop is CASSLAGLINEQFF. CDR3 nucleotide sequence: TGCGCCAGCAGCTTAGCGGGACTGATCAATGAGCAGTTCTTC.

This clonotype came up a few times. The rearrangement uses TRBV28 and TRBJ2-7, with 8 bases lining up with TRBD1. Germline V gene data show CDR1 as MDHEN and CDR2 as SYDVKM. CDR3 size: 14 residues. Trimming cost V 4 bases and J 4 bases; bases outside gene matches: 6. The CDR3 DNA follows: TGTGCCAGCAGTTCAGGACAGGGCCCGTACGAGCAGTACTTC. It specifies CASSSGQGPYEQYF.

This clonotype has ten or more counts. This sequence joins TRBV29-1 and TRBJ2-7, with 13 bases matching TRBD2. The germline gives CDR1 SQVTM, CDR2 ANQGSEA. CDR3 size: 14 residues. Germline trimming cut 6 bases from V and 6 bases from J; bases unmatched to any gene: 8. The CDR3 DNA is TGCAGCGTGGGACTAGCGGGACCGGGAGCCGAGCAGTACTTC. Residues: CSVGLAGPGAEQYF.

This clonotype was recorded many times. The chain recombines TRBV4-1 with TRBJ1-6; 11 nucleotides agree with TRBD1. The CDR3 contains 15 residues. The ends lost 1 base at V and 9 bases at J; junction bases unmatched: 2. From germline, CDR1 is MGHRA and CDR2 YSYEKL. The CDR3 reads CASSQAGQGVSPLHF. The CDR3 bases are TGCGCCAGCAGCCAAGCGGGACAGGGGGTTTCACCCCTCCACTTT.

This chain connects TRBV7-2 to TRBJ2-5; D uncertain. Germline V lookup: CDR1 SGHTA, CDR2 FQGNSA. V was clipped by 4 bases and J by 5 bases, with 11 bases between them. This CDR3 has 13 residues. In DNA, the CDR3 is TGTGCCAGCAGCTATGATAACATCGAGACCCAGTACTTC. Protein: CASSYDNIETQYF.

The gene calls are TRBV13 and TRBJ2-7; D is unresolved. CDR1 PRHDT and CDR2 FYEKMQ come from the germline V gene (reference sequence). V lost 3 bases, J lost 7 bases, and 16 bases lay in between. The CDR3 length is 14 residues. CDR3 sequence: CASSFNHQKGEQYF. CDR3 in DNA: TGTGCCAGCAGCTTCAACCACCAGAAAGGGGAGCAGTACTTC.

This sequence joins TRBV7-2 and TRBJ2-7, with 8 bases fitting TRBD2. The CDR3 runs to 14 residues. Trimming removed 5 bases from V and 4 bases from J; junction bases left unmatched: 7. Germline-derived CDR1 and CDR2 are SGHTA and FQGNSA. The CDR3 sequence: CASSQRTSSYEQYF. Written as DNA, the CDR3 is TGTGCCAGCAGCCAAAGGACTAGCTCTTACGAGCAGTACTTC.

This clonotype was counted many times. V and J are TRBV5-1 and TRBJ2-1; TRBD1 aligns across 8 bases. Germline V gene lookup returns CDR1 SGHRS and CDR2 YFSETQ. The CDR3 consists of 16 residues. The trim removed 1 base at V and 3 bases at J, leaving 6 bases unmatched. The CDR3 here is CASSLYQGAYYNEQFF. The DNA of the CDR3 is TGCGCCAGCAGCTTGTACCAGGGGGCTTACTACAATGAGCAGTTCTTC.

This clonotype was counted ten times or more. CDR3 nucleotide sequence: TGTGCCAGCAGCGATGGACAGGGCGGACAGCGGGAGCAGTACTTC. It translates to CASSDGQGGQREQYF. The chain joins TRBV7-9 to TRBJ2-7; TRBD1 matches 8 bases. The CDR3 length is 15 residues. The germline V gene encodes CDR1 SEHNR and CDR2 FQNEAQ (reference sequence). V dropped 5 bases and J dropped 7; count of bases not matched to a gene: 13.